The 17 T cell receptor beta chains below come from one sample, sequenced in a study of T cells in Graves' hyperthyroidism and ophthalmopathy. Amplified TCR beta CDR3 regions derived from RNA transcripts. The TCR CDR3 was amplified in a first-round RT-PCR using the HTBI primer set. Each CDR3 protein is one row after TCRdb ran MiXCR on the multiplex PCR reads. This table holds about 690,000 distinct CDR3 sequences, around 16% found once. The sequenced sample consisted of blood. The receptors were sampled from a man aged 45-60 years with Graves' hyperthyroidism.

CDR3 residues: CASSIYQGSNEQFF. The DNA of the CDR3 is TGTGCCAGTAGTATATATCAGGGTAGCAATGAGCAGTTCTTC. This chain uses TRBV19 with TRBJ2-1; tentative D call: TRBD1 (5 bases). V lost 2 bases, J lost 6 bases, and 11 bases lay in between. The CDR3 sequence is 14 residues long. The V gene's germline CDR1 is LNHDA and CDR2 SQIVND (reference sequence).

This clonotype was found a few times. V is TRBV11-2 and J is TRBJ2-7; tentative D call: TRBD2 (5 bases). Germline CDR1 and CDR2: SGHAT and FQNNGV. The CDR3 runs 15 residues. The V gene lost 5 bases and the J gene lost 0 bases, with 14 bases spanning the gap. CDR3 bases: TGTGCCAGCAGCCCCTTTAGGCGGGCCTCCTACGAGCAGTACTTC. Encoded protein: CASSPFRRASYEQYF. Full variable domain (outside the CDR3, taken from reference TRBV11-2 and TRBJ2-7): EAGVAQSPRYKIIEKRQSVAFWCNPISGHATLYWYQQILGQGPKLLIQFQNNGVVDDSQLPKDRFSAERLKGVDSTLKIQPAKLEDSAVYLCASSPFRRASYEQYFGPGTRLTVT.

The table lists this clonotype with many counts. J is TRBJ2-5 and V is TRBV6-1; D gene ambiguous. V was cut by 1 base and J by 3 bases, with 9 bases left in between. Germline V gene lookup returns CDR1 MNHNS and CDR2 SASEGT. The CDR3 spans 14 residues. CDR3 DNA: TGTGCCAGCAGTGAAGTTTGGGGAAAAGAGACCCAGTACTTC. It specifies CASSEVWGKETQYF.

This clonotype appeared many times. The V and J genes are TRBV20-1 and TRBJ1-2; the match to TRBD1 covers 8 bases. Unmatched junction bases numbered 4, after V lost 6 bases and J lost 7 bases. The CDR3 consists of 11 residues. Germline CDR1 DFQATT, CDR2 SNEGSKA (reference sequence). The CDR3 reads CSAAGQGGYTF. The CDR3 DNA sequence: TGCAGTGCAGCTGGACAGGGTGGCTACACCTTC.

This clonotype was recorded at least ten times. V and J are TRBV2 and TRBJ1-1; D may be TRBD1 (5 bases). The V end was cut by 0 bases, the J end by 5 bases, with 10 bases between. CDR1 is SNHLY and CDR2 is FYNNEI in the germline V gene. CDR3 length: 14 residues. CDR3 loop: CASSEALPGTEAFF. The DNA for the CDR3 is TGTGCCAGCAGTGAAGCGCTTCCAGGGACTGAAGCTTTCTTT.

The gene calls are TRBV20-1 and TRBJ2-7, with D perhaps TRBD1 (6 bases). V gave up 1 base and J gave up 0 bases, with 10 bases separating them. CDR1 and CDR2 from the germline V gene are DFQATT and SNEGSKA (reference sequence). The CDR3 is made up of 14 amino acids. As DNA, the CDR3 is TGCAGTGCTAGAGCGGGACAAAGCTCCTACGAGCAGTACTTC. This encodes CSARAGQSSYEQYF.

This clonotype has at least ten counts. This chain joins TRBV29-1 and TRBJ2-7, with 11 bases aligning to TRBD2. Trimming took 7 bases from V and 5 from J; bases not matched to a gene: 10. Germline V CDR1 and CDR2: SQVTM, ANQGSEA. The CDR3 is 14 residues long. The CDR3 protein is CSEASSGRSHEQYF. CDR3 nucleotide sequence: TGCAGCGAGGCCTCTAGCGGGAGGTCCCACGAGCAGTACTTC.

This chain uses TRBV20-1 with TRBJ2-3; tentatively, D is TRBD1 (6 bases). Trimming left V 3 bases short and J 2 bases short, with 9 bases between. The CDR3 loop spans 13 amino acids. Germline assignment: CDR1 DFQATT and CDR2 SNEGSKA (reference sequence). The chain's CDR3 is CSARRTDTDTQYF. CDR3 DNA: TGCAGTGCTAGGCGGACAGACACAGATACGCAGTATTTT.

This chain uses TRBV6-1 with TRBJ2-2; the D is unclear. V lost 8 bases to trimming and J lost 5 bases, with 12 bases between them. Germline V gives CDR1 MNHNS, CDR2 SASEGT. The CDR3 has 13 amino acids. The CDR3 protein is CASAFGRTGELFF. In nucleotides, the CDR3 is TGTGCCAGCGCGTTTGGACGGACCGGGGAGCTGTTTTTT.

This clonotype was counted at least ten times. The chain has TRBV20-1 and TRBJ2-7, with D perhaps matching TRBD1 (6 bases). The CDR3 runs 13 residues. Deletions cut 6 bases from V and 0 bases from J, with 12 bases between. Germline loops: CDR1 DFQATT, CDR2 SNEGSKA (reference sequence). CDR3 coding DNA: TGCAGTGCCTACAGGGACCCCTCCTACGAGCAGTACTTC. It translates to CSAYRDPSYEQYF.

The sample holds a few counts of this clonotype. This may come from a read error, since a much larger clone is one base off. This likely comes from a read error, as the CDR3 has no conserved phenylalanine or tryptophan at its end. The J gene is TRBJ2-5, the V gene TRBV12-3 or TRBV12-4; TRBD2 matches at 10 bases. V shed 6 bases, J shed 6 bases, and the junction held 10 bases outside the gene matches. The length of the CDR3 is 15 residues. CDR3 residues: CASSPKSGRVQTQYL. In nucleotides, the CDR3 is TGTGCCAGCAGCCCAAAGAGCGGGAGGGTACAGACCCAGTACCTC.

This clonotype was detected only a few times. The chain carries TRBV7-9 and TRBJ1-1; weak D call: TRBD1 (5 bases). V gave up 2 bases and J gave up 3 bases, with 13 bases separating them. CDR1 and CDR2 (germline): SEHNR, FQNEAQ (reference sequence). The CDR3 runs to 15 residues. This chain's CDR3 is CASSLYQGGDTEAFF. CDR3 nucleotides: TGTGCCAGCAGCTTATATCAGGGTGGGGACACTGAAGCTTTCTTT.

This chain uses TRBV5-1 with TRBJ1-1, with a tentative D call TRBD1 (5 bases). Germline V gene data show CDR1 as SGHRS and CDR2 as YFSETQ. V dropped 3 bases and J dropped 8 bases, with 14 bases sitting between them. The CDR3 extends over 13 amino acids. The CDR3 is CASSSSNGAEAFF. For the CDR3, the DNA is TGCGCCAGCAGCTCGTCTAATGGGGCCGAAGCTTTCTTT.

This clonotype was counted at least ten times. The rearrangement links TRBV7-2 to TRBJ2-1; D tentatively fits TRBD1 or TRBD2 (5 bases each). V dropped 5 bases and J dropped 2 bases, with 16 bases sitting between them. The CDR3 runs to 16 residues. In germline, CDR1 is SGHTA, CDR2 FQGNSA. This CDR3 reads CASSNVGRNPYNEQFF. In DNA, the CDR3 is TGTGCCAGCAGCAACGTGGGACGAAATCCCTACAATGAGCAGTTCTTC.

This clonotype was counted ten times or more. The rearrangement links TRBV5-5 to TRBJ2-2; TRBD2 matches 10 bases. From germline, CDR1 is SGHKS and CDR2 YYEKEE (reference sequence). This CDR3 region has 18 residues. V lost 5 bases and J lost 1; bases outside the gene matches: 11. CDR3 in amino acids: CASSLIGRTSGNTGELFF. In DNA, the CDR3 is TGTGCCAGCAGTTTAATTGGGCGGACTAGCGGGAACACCGGGGAGCTGTTTTTT.

This clonotype was recorded many times. The chain links TRBV20-1 to TRBJ1-1; D call uncertain. V was cut by 6 bases and J by 5 bases, with 19 bases left in between. The CDR3 covers 14 residues. Germline lookup yields CDR1 DFQATT and CDR2 SNEGSKA (reference sequence). The CDR3: CSAAARPGGTEAFF. The CDR3 DNA reads as TGCAGTGCCGCGGCACGGCCCGGCGGAACTGAAGCTTTCTTT.

This clonotype occurred many times. J is TRBJ1-5 and V is TRBV6-2 or TRBV6-3, with D hard to call. The V end was cut by 5 bases, the J end by 5 bases, with 16 bases between. The CDR3 loop spans 15 amino acids. Germline V gene sequence: CDR1 MNHEY, CDR2 SVGEGT. CDR3 sequence: CASSKDGLAYQPQHF. CDR3 nucleotide sequence: TGTGCCAGCAGTAAGGACGGACTAGCGTATCAGCCCCAGCATTTT.